This TCR beta chain is drawn from a study of identical twins. cDNA molecules carried unique molecular identifiers, and template switching added a universal primer site. TCRdb fed the 5' RACE reads into MiXCR, producing one record per CDR3 protein. The sample contains hundreds of thousands of distinct CDR3 sequences, 9% to 15% of which appear only once. This clonotype occurred many times. Unmatched junction bases numbered 6, after V lost 5 bases and J lost 4 bases. Looked up from germline, CDR1 is PRHDT and CDR2 is FYEKMQ (reference sequence). The CDR3 totals 14 residues. The sample also formed part of further work on yellow fever vaccine responses in identical twins.

This chain connects TRBV13 to TRBJ1-1; 8 nucleotides agree with TRBD1. Sequencing used PBMCs. The TCR was taken from a woman aged 18-30 years in good health. The CDR3 reads CASSPGQVGTEAFF. The CDR3 DNA is TGTGCCAGCAGCCCGGGACAGGTAGGCACTGAAGCTTTCTTT.